This T cell receptor (beta chain) was profiled in a study of shared clonotypes between healthy human individuals. General study findings and limits: The sole specimen, blood, was sampled, and tissue repertoires likely differ. Donor clonotype sharing was expected to depend on sequencing depth.

As for this clone: Its cognate antigen is unknown. The sample has other DNA sequences that encode this CDR3 too.

Assay: immunoSEQ multiplex PCR; the TCRdb copy retains only in-frame clones and omits some. The sample consists of 700,000 or so clones, about two thirds of them appearing once. The V gene lost 1 base and the J gene lost 4 bases, with 5 bases spanning the gap. From germline, CDR1 is MNHNS and CDR2 SASEGT. The CDR3 is made up of 12 amino acids. The chain recombines TRBV6-1 with TRBJ2-7; D remains unclear. What was sequenced was memory CD4+ T cells sorted from blood. The subset here: CD45RA-negative fraction. This clonotype was sampled from a woman in her 30s in good health. The CDR3: CASSEVGYEQYF. The CDR3 nucleotides read TGTGCCAGCAGTGAAGTAGGGTACGAGCAGTACTTC.